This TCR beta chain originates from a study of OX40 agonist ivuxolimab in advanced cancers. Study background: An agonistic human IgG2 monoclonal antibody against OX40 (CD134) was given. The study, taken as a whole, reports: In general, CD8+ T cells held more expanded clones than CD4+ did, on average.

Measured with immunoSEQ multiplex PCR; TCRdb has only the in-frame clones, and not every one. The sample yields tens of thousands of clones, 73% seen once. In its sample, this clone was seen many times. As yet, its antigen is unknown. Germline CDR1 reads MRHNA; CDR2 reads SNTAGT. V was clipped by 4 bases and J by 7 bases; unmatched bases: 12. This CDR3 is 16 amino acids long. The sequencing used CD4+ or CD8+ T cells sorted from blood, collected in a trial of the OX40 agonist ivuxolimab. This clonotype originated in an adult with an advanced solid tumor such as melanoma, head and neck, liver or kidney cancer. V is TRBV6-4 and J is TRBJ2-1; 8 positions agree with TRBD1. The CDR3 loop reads CASSAVPGGAGNEQFF. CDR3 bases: TGTGCCAGCAGTGCAGTACCAGGGGGCGCGGGGAATGAGCAGTTCTTC.